The present T cell receptor (beta chain) was sequenced within a study of control samples from healthy donors and cancer patients. Using immunoSEQ multiplex PCR, the repertoire was profiled, and TCRdb retains in-frame clones only, with some absent. The sample includes about 98,000 clones, 70% to 80% seen only once; the top ten take over 9.5%. Germline lookup yields CDR1 ENHRY and CDR2 SYGVKD. CDR3 size: 13 residues. The junction had 9 bases not matched to a gene; V was cut back by 10 bases and J by 3 bases. This receptor was obtained from a woman aged 25 to 39 in good health. The chain has TRBV10-3 and TRBJ2-7; 7 nucleotides line up with TRBD1. The specimen was blood. CDR3 in amino acids: CATGSGQIYEQYF. The CDR3 nucleotides are TGTGCCACTGGATCGGGACAGATCTACGAGCAGTACTTC.